This T cell receptor beta chain appears in the sequencing data of a study of blood T cell repertoires in COVID-19. Looking at the study overall: Samples of COVID-19 (acute and convalescent) were obtained from the United States, Italy and Spain.

This clone is a singleton in its sample. Original processing methods: Amplification with reference gene primers provided the estimates of nucleated cell counts. Some clones are missing from TCRdb's copy, which holds only in-frame ones; the method was immunoSEQ multiplex PCR. For V, J and clone size, that table is used; D and trimming come from the DNA. The repertoire has over 50,000 clones, roughly 72% of them found once; the top ten carry roughly 5%. Germline V gives CDR1 SNHLY, CDR2 FYNNEI. The CDR3 totals 13 residues. Trimming shortened V by 6 bases and J by 8 bases, and 11 bases separated the two germline ends. While infection was still active, Seattle patients were enrolled and then followed longitudinally.

The clonotype was recovered from a woman aged 65 to 85 with COVID-19, enrolled during active disease. The V call is TRBV2, the J call TRBJ1-6; D gene ambiguous. The sample was peripheral blood. The CDR3 DNA reads TGTGCCAGCAGCGACTTCGTTGATTCACCCCTCCACTTT. Its protein is CASSDFVDSPLHF.